Described below is a single TCR beta chain sequence and its context. This clone occurred a few times. Which antigen it targets is not known. No clone much larger than this one lies a single base away; base qualities are absent. CDR1 and CDR2, looked up from the germline V gene, are MGHDK and SYGVNS. Trimming takes 4 bases from V and 2 bases from J, and the germline ends sit 15 bases apart. The cysteine opens and the phenylalanine closes a CDR3 of 15 amino acids. Kept here is only the CDR3 DNA, which spans 45 bases and is read in frame from base 1. The record originates from a study of T cell clonotyping in hematopoietic cell transplantation listed by TCRdb under 2021. Some background on the complete study: A total of 110 to 150 blood samples were collected in the study from 30 to 45 consecutive transplant recipients and their related donors. Recruitment of patients was conducted between 2015 and early 2017, and follow-up was continued until late 2020 or death.

TCR beta CDR3 regions were amplified from genomic DNA with the immunoSEQ assay, a bias-controlled multiplex PCR using V- and J-specific primers. In a second PCR step, a proprietary barcode and Illumina adapter sequences were attached to the CDR3 amplicons. An Illumina MiSeq instrument was used for sequencing of the CDR3 libraries. The published analysis was carried out like this. Export and quality control were done with immunoSEQ Analyzer 3.0, while downstream analyses used R Bioconductor and Immunarch. Repertoire metrics were calculated using only productive rearrangements within the normalized downsampled data set. In the normalized cohort, clonotypes with more than 5 templates were defined as pathologically expanded. Repertoire diversity was measured with the Inverse Simpson Index. To capture all clonotypes, the CMV-specificity analyses were run on the non-normalized data set. The table was pulled from immuneACCESS by TCRdb, which kept in-frame rearrangements only. Such tables lose some clones; where checked, under half of the loss comes from unresolved V genes, and the rest has no known cause. The DNA gave D and trimming, while V, J and clone size come from that table. The sample yields under 14,000 clones; 75% to 90% were counted once. Together, the top ten hold about 40% of the sample.

On the study overall, not on this receptor specifically: Recipient TCR diversity fell after transplant, with pathologically expanded clonotypes rising progressively from day 30 to day 180. Only a small fraction of recipient repertoires overlapped donor repertoires, with over 95% appearing de novo at the given depth. The sample size was limited, and CD4 and CD8 repertoire contributions could not be separated because cells were not sorted. Donor and pretransplant recipient Inverse Simpson Index values predicted broader posttransplant TCR repertoire diversity.

Sample time point, as interpreted from the label and publication: 180 days after allo-HCT. Blood from recipients was drawn about 28 days before transplant and again at days 30, 100 and 180 after transplant. Using Nuclei Lysis Solution, genomic DNA was extracted from unfractionated peripheral blood mononuclear cells that were either fresh or cryopreserved. This clonotype was sampled from a male patient in his sixties or seventies who had an allogeneic stem cell transplant from an unrelated donor, so the T cells may come from the graft donor. Some clones in this sample may be carry-over from other donors' samples. Here the sequenced sample was PBMCs, taken 180 days after allogeneic stem cell transplant. This sequence uses TRBV25-1 and TRBJ2-7; TRBD1 is perhaps the D gene, given 6 matching bases. The DNA sequence reads TGTGCCAGCAGTGGGGGCAGGGGCGCCCCCTACGAGCAGTACTTC. This gives the protein CASSGGRGAPYEQYF.